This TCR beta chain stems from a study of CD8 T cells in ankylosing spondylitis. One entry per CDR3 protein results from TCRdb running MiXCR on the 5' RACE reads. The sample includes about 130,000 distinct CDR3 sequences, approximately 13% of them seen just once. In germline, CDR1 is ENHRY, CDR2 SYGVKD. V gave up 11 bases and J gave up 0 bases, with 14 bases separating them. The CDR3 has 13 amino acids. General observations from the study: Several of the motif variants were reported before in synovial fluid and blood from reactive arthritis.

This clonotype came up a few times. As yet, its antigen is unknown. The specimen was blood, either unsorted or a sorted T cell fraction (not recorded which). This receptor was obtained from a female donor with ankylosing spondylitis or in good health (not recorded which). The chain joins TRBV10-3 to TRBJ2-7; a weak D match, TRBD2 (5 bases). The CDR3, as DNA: TGTGCCCTCCCCGGGAAAAGCTCCTACGAGCAGTACTTC. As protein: CALPGKSSYEQYF.